This T cell receptor beta chain was identified in a study of blood T cells in healthy people across ages. The study, taken as a whole, reports: Older individuals had lower TCR beta diversity per million T cells (the decline was roughly linear).

Together with a sample-barcoded 5' primer, a J-beta primer mix was included in a second PCR lasting about 7 to 12 cycles. Each cDNA molecule, via a template-switch adaptor with 12 random nucleotides, was tagged. The study obtained at least 2.5 million CDR3-containing paired-end reads from every sample. One entry per CDR3 protein results from TCRdb running MiXCR on the 5' RACE reads. The repertoire consists of 1.5 million or so distinct CDR3 sequences, with 35% to 45% occurring once and the leading ten covering 6.5% to 10%. V was trimmed by 5 bases and J by 0 bases, leaving 12 bases between them. The V gene's germline CDR1 is SEHNR and CDR2 FQNEAQ (reference sequence). The CDR3 covers 15 residues. Every donor gave roughly 9.2 milliliters of peripheral blood. Note on this clonotype: Antigen unknown.

The material sequenced was blood. The receptor was derived from a woman between 18 and 30 years old in good health. V and J are TRBV7-9 and TRBJ2-3, with D perhaps matching TRBD1 (6 bases). As DNA, the CDR3 is TGTGCCAGCAGCACTCCTGGGACAAGCACAGATACGCAGTATTTT. Its translation is CASSTPGTSTDTQYF.